This entry lists 8 T cell receptor beta chains sequenced from one sample in a study of T cell changes during pregnancy in multiple sclerosis. The assay was immunoSEQ multiplex PCR, and TCRdb's table has in-frame clones only and misses some. Among fewer than 110,000 clones, about 90% were seen once, and the ten largest hold 0.8% to 1%. The source material was peripheral blood, sampled after pregnancy. These receptors came from a female donor with multiple sclerosis, enrolled in a pregnancy study.

The V call is TRBV4-3, the J call TRBJ1-2, with TRBD1 identical over 7 bases. This CDR3 spans 15 amino acids. Unmatched junction bases numbered 9, after V lost 1 base and J lost 7 bases. Germline CDR1 is LGHNA and CDR2 is YSLEER. The DNA for the CDR3 is TGCGCCAGCAGCCAAGGGATCCAGGGGGGTCTTGGCTACACCTTC. This gives the protein CASSQGIQGGLGYTF.

This chain connects TRBV19 to TRBJ1-1, with D tentatively TRBD1 (5 bases). The germline V and J ends were trimmed by 6 bases and 0 bases, with 17 bases remaining between them. The CDR3 has 16 amino acids. Germline V gene sequence: CDR1 LNHDA, CDR2 SQIVND (reference sequence). The CDR3 here is CASSRGGGRMNTEAFF. For the CDR3, the DNA is TGTGCCAGTAGCCGCGGGGGGGGACGAATGAACACTGAAGCTTTCTTT.

This chain joins TRBV29-1 and TRBJ1-2; no clear D. Germline values: CDR1 SQVTM, CDR2 ANQGSEA. This CDR3 spans 13 amino acids. V was cut by 4 bases and J by 4 bases, with 13 bases left in between. As DNA, the CDR3 is TGCAGCGTTGGGGGTATGGAGGCCTATGGCTACACCTTC. It yields the protein CSVGGMEAYGYTF.

This rearrangement joins TRBV5-1 to TRBJ1-2, with TRBD1 matching over 12 bases. This CDR3 is built from 17 residues. The junction had 16 bases not matched to a gene; V was cut back by 10 bases and J by 3 bases. CDR1 is SGHRS, CDR2 YFSETQ, per germline. The CDR3 is CASGPGTGGRNDYGYTF. The CDR3 DNA reads TGCGCCTCCGGGCCGGGGACAGGGGGCAGGAACGACTATGGCTACACCTTC.

This clone was seen only a few times. The chain has TRBV30 and TRBJ2-1; 8 positions agree with TRBD2. The V segment lost 8 bases and the J segment 4 bases; nucleotides outside the gene matches: 7. The CDR3 is 13 residues long. CDR1 is GTSNPN, CDR2 SVGIG, per germline (reference sequence). The CDR3 nucleotides are TGTGCCCTAGGACTAGCTACATACAATGAGCAGTTCTTC. Its protein product is CALGLATYNEQFF.

This chain links TRBV10-2 with TRBJ1-2; possible D gene TRBD1, 6 bases. This CDR3 is built from 16 residues. From germline, CDR1 is WSHSY and CDR2 SAAADI. The ends were cut back, 3 bases at V and 2 bases at J, with 16 bases in the middle. The CDR3 reads CASSDSTGRYNYGYTF. In nucleotides, the CDR3 is TGCGCCAGCAGTGATTCGACAGGACGGTACAACTATGGCTACACCTTC.

V gene TRBV7-3 combines with J gene TRBJ2-6; tentative D call: TRBD2 (7 bases). Germline V lookup: CDR1 SGHTA, CDR2 FQGTGA. The ends were cut back, 2 bases at V and 2 bases at J, with 10 bases in the middle. This CDR3 is built from 16 residues. CDR3 region: CASSLSGGAGANVLTF. The DNA of the CDR3 is TGTGCCAGCAGCTTATCGGGGGGCGCTGGGGCCAACGTCCTGACTTTC. Using reference TRBV7-3 and TRBJ2-6 for the parts outside the CDR3, the full variable domain is GAGVSQTPSNKVTEKGKYVELRCDPISGHTALYWYRQSLGQGPEFLIYFQGTGAADDSGLPNDRFFAVRPEGSVSTLKIQRTERGDSAVYLCASSLSGGAGANVLTFGAGSRLTVL.

This chain joins TRBV9 and TRBJ2-3; 7 bases fit TRBD2. The CDR3 is 17 amino acids. V shed 4 bases, J shed 2 bases, and the junction held 13 bases outside the gene matches. The germline CDR1 and CDR2 sequences are SGDLS and YYNGEE. The CDR3 region has the DNA TGTGCCAGCAGCAAGGACCCAAGCGGGGACGCCACAGATACGCAGTATTTT. It yields the protein CASSKDPSGDATDTQYF.